One sample yielded the 13 T cell receptor beta chains listed below, sequenced in a study of blood T cell repertoires in COVID-19. Data came from immunoSEQ multiplex PCR; TCRdb stores just in-frame clones and leaves some out. Altogether about 150,000 clones are present, 70% to 90% being singletons, with the ten largest covering about 3.5%. The sequencing input was peripheral blood. The receptors shown here come from a man between 65 and 80 years old with acute or convalescent COVID-19.

The chain links TRBV6-1 to TRBJ2-7; TRBD1 is a possible D gene (5 bases). There are 14 residues in the CDR3. CDR1 is MNHNS and CDR2 is SASEGT in the germline V gene. V gave up 4 bases and J gave up 6 bases, with 16 bases separating them. The CDR3: CASSGRVSSAEQYF. Written as DNA, the CDR3 is TGTGCCAGCAGTGGCAGGGTCTCCTCAGCCGAGCAGTACTTC.

The V gene is TRBV25-1, the J gene TRBJ2-2, with a tentative D call TRBD2 (6 bases). Germline CDR1 MGHDK, CDR2 SYGVNS. The CDR3 is made up of 14 amino acids. V lost 1 base to trimming and J lost 3 bases, with 6 bases between them. The CDR3 protein is CASSEWGDTGELFF. The CDR3 region has the DNA TGTGCCAGCAGTGAATGGGGGGACACCGGGGAGCTGTTTTTT.

The chain uses TRBV11-2 and TRBJ2-1; the match to TRBD2 covers 12 bases. This CDR3 has 17 residues. CDR1 is SGHAT and CDR2 is FQNNGV in the germline V gene. Germline trimming cut 5 bases from V and 4 bases from J; bases unmatched to any gene: 9. This CDR3 is CASSLFRTSGTYNEQFF. The CDR3 bases are TGTGCCAGCAGCCTCTTTCGGACTAGCGGGACGTACAATGAGCAGTTCTTC.

The rearrangement uses TRBV4-1 and TRBJ1-5; the match to TRBD1 covers 9 bases. V dropped 1 base and J dropped 2; count of bases not matched to a gene: 12. Per the germline V gene, CDR1 is MGHRA and CDR2 is YSYEKL. The CDR3 spans 19 residues. CDR3: CASSQAVRTGVVGNQPQHF. The CDR3 bases are TGCGCCAGCAGCCAAGCCGTCAGGACAGGGGTGGTTGGCAATCAGCCCCAGCATTTT.

The chain employs TRBV7-2 and TRBJ1-4; the match to TRBD1 covers 10 bases. Germline V gives CDR1 SGHTA, CDR2 FQGNSA. J was trimmed by 4 bases and V by 1 base; bases with no gene match: 0. This CDR3 comprises 15 residues. The CDR3 nucleotides are TGTGCCAGCAGCTTAGGGACAGGGGGTAATGAAAAACTGTTTTTT. Amino acid sequence: CASSLGTGGNEKLFF.

This chain joins TRBV30 and TRBJ2-3, with 11 bases lining up with TRBD1. V gave up 5 bases and J gave up 2 bases; unmatched junction bases: 3. The CDR3 has 14 residues. Germline CDR1 is GTSNPN and CDR2 is SVGIG (reference sequence). CDR3 sequence reads: CAWGQGALTDTQYF. In DNA form, the CDR3 reads TGTGCCTGGGGACAGGGGGCACTCACAGATACGCAGTATTTT. Full variable domain (rest looked up from reference TRBV30 and TRBJ2-3): SQTIHQWPATLVQPVGSPLSLECTVEGTSNPNLYWYRQAAGRGLQLLFYSVGIGQISSEVPQNLSASRPQDRQFILSSKKLLLSDSGFYLCAWGQGALTDTQYFGPGTRLTVL.

This chain links TRBV5-6 with TRBJ2-5; possibly TRBD2 for D (6 bases). Germline V CDR1 and CDR2: SGHDT, YYEEEE. The V gene lost 3 bases and the J gene lost 1 base, with 10 bases spanning the gap. The CDR3 is made up of 14 amino acids. CDR3 amino acids: CASSSGTFQETQYF. In DNA form, the CDR3 reads TGTGCCAGCAGCTCCGGGACTTTCCAAGAGACCCAGTACTTC.

The chain joins TRBV19 to TRBJ2-3, with D possibly TRBD2 on 6 matching bases. The CDR3 is 14 amino acids. Germline V CDR1 and CDR2: LNHDA, SQIVND (reference sequence). Between the trimmed V and J ends, which lost 5 bases and 0 bases, there was a span of 9 bases. In DNA form, the CDR3 reads TGTGCCAGTAGTGTGGGACTCAGCACAGATACGCAGTATTTT. Translation: CASSVGLSTDTQYF.

The genes are TRBV6-6 and TRBJ2-7; 8 nucleotides agree with TRBD2. Looked up from germline, CDR1 is MNHNY and CDR2 is SVGAGI (reference sequence). The CDR3 spans 14 residues. The ends lost 2 bases at V and 4 bases at J; junction bases unmatched: 4. Written as DNA, the CDR3 is TGTGCCAGCAGTTACGGAGGCGGGAGGTACGAGCAGTACTTC. It encodes CASSYGGGRYEQYF.

This clone appeared a single time. V and J are TRBV7-9 and TRBJ2-3; 9 bases map to TRBD2. With V trimmed by 2 bases and J by 4 bases, 4 bases remained unmatched. CDR1 is SEHNR and CDR2 is FQNEAQ in the germline V gene (reference sequence). The CDR3 spans 15 residues. CDR3 protein: CASSLLAGVADTQYF. CDR3 nucleotide sequence: TGTGCCAGCAGCTTATTAGCGGGAGTTGCAGATACGCAGTATTTT. Together with reference TRBV7-9 and TRBJ2-3, the CDR3 gives the full variable domain: DTGVSQNPRHKITKRGQNVTFRCDPISEHNRLYWYRQTLGQGPEFLTYFQNEAQLEKSRLLSDRFSAERPKGSFSTLEIQRTEQGDSAMYLCASSLLAGVADTQYFGPGTRLTVL.

The V call is TRBV2, the J call TRBJ2-7, with TRBD1 matching 8 bases. Germline loops: CDR1 SNHLY, CDR2 FYNNEI. The CDR3 runs to 15 residues. Trimming at V came to 6 bases and at J to 1 base, leaving 8 bases not matched to a gene. The CDR3 bases are TGTGCCAGCAGATATGGGACAGGCGCTTCCTACGAGCAGTACTTC. Translating gives CASRYGTGASYEQYF.

The sample holds one count of this clone. This chain connects TRBV14 to TRBJ2-6, with D unclear. With 2 bases removed from V and 0 bases from J, the gap between germline ends came to 8 bases. The germline V gene encodes CDR1 SGHDN and CDR2 FVKESK. The CDR3 extends over 16 amino acids. CDR3 nucleotides: TGTGCCAGCAGCCAAACACTATACTCTGGGGCCAACGTCCTGACTTTC. Residues: CASSQTLYSGANVLTF. Full variable domain (rest looked up from reference TRBV14 and TRBJ2-6): EAGVTQFPSHSVIEKGQTVTLRCDPISGHDNLYWYRRVMGKEIKFLLHFVKESKQDESGMPNNRFLAERTGGTYSTLKVQPAELEDSGVYFCASSQTLYSGANVLTFGAGSRLTVL.

V gene TRBV5-1 combines with J gene TRBJ2-3, with TRBD1 matching over 9 bases. CDR1 is SGHRS and CDR2 is YFSETQ in the germline V gene. The CDR3 contains 14 residues. The V gene end was trimmed by 4 bases and the J gene end by 5 bases; junction bases not matched to a gene: 5. CDR3 residues: CASSLDRGVDTQYF. The CDR3 DNA sequence: TGCGCCAGCAGCCTGGACAGGGGAGTAGATACGCAGTATTTT.